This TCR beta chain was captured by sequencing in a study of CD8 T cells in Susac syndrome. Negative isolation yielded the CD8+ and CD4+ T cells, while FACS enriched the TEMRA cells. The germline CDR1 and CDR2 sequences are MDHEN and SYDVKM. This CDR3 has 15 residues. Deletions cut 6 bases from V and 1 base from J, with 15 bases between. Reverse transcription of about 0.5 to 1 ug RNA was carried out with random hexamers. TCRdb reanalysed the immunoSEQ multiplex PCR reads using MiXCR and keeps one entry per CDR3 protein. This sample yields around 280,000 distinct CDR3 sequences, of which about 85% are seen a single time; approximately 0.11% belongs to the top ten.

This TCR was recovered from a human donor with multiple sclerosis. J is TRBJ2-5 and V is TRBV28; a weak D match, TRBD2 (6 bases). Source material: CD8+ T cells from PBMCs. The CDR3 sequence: CASSSRRDFQETQYF. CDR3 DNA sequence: TGTGCCAGCAGCTCCCGCCGGGACTTCCAAGAGACCCAGTACTTC.